This record concerns one T cell receptor beta chain sequence. Its cognate antigen is unknown. The data originate from a study of T cell repertoires in ileal Crohn's disease. Study-wide background: All patients had surgery for stricturing (61%) or penetrating (about 40%) disease. Study-level points and caveats: Compared with non-smokers, active smokers at surgery showed more clonal expansions. Sorted CD8 T cells held more high-frequency clones than CD4. Endoscopic recurrence occurred in every patient whose clonality exceeded 26.8%.

The protocol was immunoSEQ multiplex PCR, while the TCRdb copy is restricted to in-frame clones and leaves out a portion. The profile covers 7,300 or so clones, with 65% to 90% appearing a single time and roughly 8.3% taken by the ten largest. The V and J ends lost 2 bases and 2 bases respectively, with 19 bases between them. The CDR3 consists of 17 residues. The germline V gene has CDR1 MGHDK and CDR2 SYGVNS. The chain carries TRBV25-1 and TRBJ2-7; tentatively, D is TRBD2 (6 bases). The sequence was obtained from an adult with Crohn's disease. Sequencing input: ileal tissue. In DNA, the CDR3 is TGTGCCAGCAGTGAAGGGCCCCGGTCTAGCGCAACCTACGAGCAGTACTTC. It specifies CASSEGPRSSATYEQYF.